This TCR beta chain is from a study of cytomegalovirus exposure and HLA in healthy donors listed by TCRdb under 2017. Regarding the complete study: According to an earlier analysis of several hundred of the donors, about 179 million T cells yielded 90 million to 140 million unique TCR beta sequences and around 280 Gb of sequence data. Around 320 gigabases of sequencing data and roughly 90 million unique TCR sequences were included in an early release covering 550 to 650 HLA-typed donors. Of the roughly 400 genotyped donors, 81% fell in the genetic ancestry cluster associated with self-reported Caucasian donors. The study aimed to test whether signatures of past pathogen exposure could be identified by cataloging public T cell receptors. The study profiled the T cell repertoires of more than 500 subjects by immunosequencing and related them to cytomegalovirus serostatus. Along with the approximately 650-subject first cohort, a separate validation cohort of over a hundred different subjects was used. High-throughput TCR immunosequencing, statistical association of individual TCRs with disease status, and machine learning were combined to predict cytomegalovirus infection status. A later analysis re-examined previously published TCR beta repertoires from roughly 650 donors and added high-resolution HLA genotyping to investigate patterns of TCR occurrence. Rather than drawing on any new phenotypic data, the later analysis identified candidate immune exposures from TCR beta sequences and the way those sequences occurred across donors. An earlier analysis of about 620 of the donors applied high-throughput TCR beta sequencing to assess whether each TCR beta V gene segment acted as functional or pseudogenic. Alongside the repertoire data, information on donor age, sex, ethnicity and CMV serostatus was compiled. In a later genetic analysis, genome-wide SNP genotypes for about 65% of the 666 donors were used, and that subset was treated as a discovery cohort. Every discovery cohort repertoire had been produced on one sequencing platform. HLA typing included class I and class II loci at four-digit resolution. The number of donors typed differed by locus, with roughly 620-630 for A, B, C, DRB1 and DQB1, roughly 550 for DQA1, 600 to 610 for DPA1, and 450 to 480 for DPB1. Because of strong linkage in the cohort, roughly five DR-DQ haplotypes were treated as single units for association and clustering. Among 300 to 450 genotyped donors of the cohort, an average of approximately 230,000 unique TCR beta nucleotide sequences were sequenced per donor, 15% to 20% of them non-productive.

For this clone: This clone's antigen is unknown.

The library was prepared using the immunoSEQ multiplex PCR assay. A mixture of 60 forward primers for TCR Vbeta segments and 13 reverse primers for TCR Jbeta segments was used in the multiplex PCR. A multiplex PCR assay on genomic DNA amplified the CDR3 region of rearranged TCR beta genes. The Illumina HiSeq System was used to sequence the amplified TCR beta libraries as 87-base-pair reads. In the original analysis: A later analysis counted around 72 million unique TCR beta chains across the 500 to 850 repertoires, and around 9.9 million of these chains were shared by at least two donors. A nearest-neighbor algorithm error-corrected the raw reads and collapsed the reads into unique sequences, merging closely related sequences to remove PCR and sequencing errors. CDR3 sequences were aligned to IMGT reference sequences to assign V, D and J gene segments. For a sequence to be retained, a match of at least six nucleotides was required to both a V gene segment and a J gene segment. A rearrangement was called productive if the CDR3 had no stop codons and remained in frame with V and J, and every other rearrangement was called non-productive. CDR3 was defined by IMGT convention, running from the second conserved V-encoded cysteine to the conserved J-encoded phenylalanine. In an earlier analysis of 587 of the donors, sequences lacking an unambiguous match to a single V gene segment were excluded. An earlier analysis of fewer than 750 of the donors called V segments functional above 56.7% productive rearrangements and segregating when the between-donor standard deviation exceeded 5%. A statistical classification framework was developed to diagnose cytomegalovirus status using the catalog of TCR beta chain sequences. In a later analysis, V and J genes were assigned by comparing TCR nucleotide sequences against IMGT/GENE-DB human TR gene sequences. A later analysis assigned CDR3 sequences and most-parsimonious VDJ recombination scenarios with the TCRdist pipeline. In a later analysis, each TCR beta chain was defined by its CDR3 amino acid sequence together with its V-gene family, and reads without a unique V-gene family were excluded. To address suspected cross-contamination and a sequencing artifact, a later analysis removed over 500 highly shared, low-generation-probability nucleotide sequences. For each public chain, a later analysis derived a clonal expansion index from normalized ranks of inferred template counts within each repertoire. In a later analysis, generation probabilities were computed using a VDJ recombination model fitted to out-of-frame rearrangements, and the results were checked against IGoR. A later analysis scored TCR-TCR, TCR-HLA and TCR-CMV co-occurrence with hypergeometric tests, applying a repertoire-size bias correction to TCR pairs. False discovery rates were estimated in a later analysis by permuting HLA or CMV assignments 20 times. A later analysis grouped co-occurring TCRs with DBSCAN, adding TCRdist sequence similarity when clustering within HLA-allele-positive subsets. Co-occurrence clustering excluded repertoires with fewer than 30,000 or more than 120,000 public chains, plus five with anomalous nucleotide sharing. TCRdb holds this immuneACCESS table with in-frame rearrangements only. Some clones are missing; in checked studies, unresolved V genes explain under half, and the rest has no known cause. V, J and clone size derive from that table, while D and trimming were established from the DNA sequence. The table kept for this sample lists some 150,000 clones. The top ten clones comprise 0.65% to 0.9% of the sample.

The cohort comprised 550 to 700 healthy bone marrow donors. Cohort members were all nominally healthy when sampled, although unrecorded immune exposures were likely present. The donor tested CMV seropositive, placing the donor among the 289 seropositive members of the cohort. A peripheral blood sample was collected from each donor, and TCR beta sequencing was performed on peripheral blood mononuclear cells. Genomic DNA extraction from the blood cell samples was performed with the Qiagen DNeasy Blood Extraction Kit. The CDR3 has 20 amino acids, counting the end cysteine and phenylalanine. Kept here is only the CDR3 DNA, which spans 60 bases and is read in frame from base 1. Germline trimming: 1 base from V, 11 bases from J; junction bases outside gene matches: 25. Via the germline V gene, CDR1 is MGHRA and CDR2 YSYEKL. Study-level results and caveats: Some IMGT-functional V segments, including TRBV6-2 and TRBV6-3, could not be told apart with the 87-base-pair reads, so those segments were excluded. Most CMV-associated TCR beta chains appeared to be HLA-restricted in a later analysis, and the HLA associations seemed to be driven largely by CMV exposure. A further reported finding was that TCR beta sequences accurately predicted the HLA-A and HLA-B alleles for most subjects in the first cohort. Three of the identified cytomegalovirus-associated TCR beta chains were confirmed in vitro to be specific for cytomegalovirus antigens. According to the authors, the approach could potentially be generalized to other disease states and immunological phenotypes. In a later genetic analysis, fewer N-insertions in productive TCRs were reported among donors in an Asian-associated ancestry cluster than the approximately 630-donor mean. An association between a missense DCLRE1C variant and V-gene and J-gene trimming of TCR beta chains was found in a later genetic analysis and replicated in an independent cohort. Broadly in line with IMGT annotations, most TCR beta V segments showed up in productive rearrangements about 87% or about 30% of the time in an earlier analysis of about 500 of the donors. Specific HLA alleles were associated with over 15,000 TCR beta sequences at a false discovery rate of 0.05 in a later analysis. While some public TCRs were present in many individuals, most TCR sequences turned up only very rarely across donors. The sequencing pipeline was judged likely to have produced a cluster of highly shared sequence variants as a technical artifact. Presence/absence analyses assumed roughly uniform sequencing depth across donors, an assumption that may not hold. Several of the top co-occurrence clusters appeared to be linked to parvovirus B19, influenza, CMV and Epstein-Barr virus, according to a later analysis. In this cohort, only TCR beta chains were sequenced, and detectable features were limited by the absence of alpha or paired-chain data. The only immune exposure information available for the cohort was CMV serostatus. A later analysis found that HLA-associated TCR beta chains were more clonally expanded and had lower generation probabilities than equally common non-associated chains. In both the original and validation cohorts, the classifier was reported to diagnose cytomegalovirus status with high specificity and sensitivity. In a later analysis, TCR association rates were found to vary across HLA loci, with the most associated TCRs seen for DRB1 alleles and the fewest for HLA-C alleles. Because some donors lacked HLA typing at each locus, the association tests relied only on the typed subset. The study listed 150 to 200 TCR beta chains as associated with cytomegalovirus. When HLA alleles, especially DR and DQ, strongly co-occurred, TCR associations were difficult to assign to individual alleles. Correlated functional status among segregating V segments might be attributable to linkage disequilibrium, but an unknown experimental factor could not be ruled out. Some 15 rarely observed V segments, including chromosome 9 orphons, were excluded from the earlier analysis of 550 to 700 of the donors because counts were too low.

The TCR was taken from a woman aged 18-29 years in good health and CMV-seropositive. The chain links TRBV4-1 with TRBJ1-3; a stretch of 8 junction bases matches TRBD1. Specimen: PBMCs. The CDR3 reads as follows: CASSQVIFRDRRSKVRPIYF. The sequenced DNA is TGCGCCAGCAGCCAAGTGATTTTTCGGGACAGGAGGTCGAAAGTTAGGCCCATATATTTT.